This TCR beta chain was retrieved from a study of T cell responses to AZD1222 COVID-19 vaccine. Study-wide context: Pooled together were second doses at about 4 or about 12 weeks.

TCRdb's copy holds only in-frame clones and misses some; the assay was immunoSEQ multiplex PCR. The sample holds 92,000 or so clones; around 89% are singletons and the top ten take 1.5% to 2%. As for this clone: One end of the junction is discordant with germline, which a read error may explain.

The clonotype comes from an adult in good health. This sample comprised peripheral blood, obtained on day 0 of AZD1222 vaccination.

CDR3 amino acids: CASSLGSGTEAFF. For the CDR3, the DNA is TGTGCTAGCAGCTTAGGTTCAGGTACAGAAGCTTTCTTT. This chain connects TRBV7-7 to TRBJ1-1, with unresolved D. Germline V gene lookup returns CDR1 SSHAT and CDR2 FNYEAQ (reference sequence). This CDR3 has 13 residues.